These T cell receptor beta chains were read from a single sample in a study of PD-1 and CTLA-4 blockade in melanoma. The data were produced by immunoSEQ multiplex PCR, yet TCRdb's version contains in-frame clones alone and is incomplete. Of almost 30,000 clones in the sample, about 89% were seen once. The source was CD8+ T cells from peripheral blood, collected before anti-PD-1 treatment. These receptors all stem from a human donor with melanoma. The CDR3 runs from the conserved cysteine through the conserved F or W. The order of the fields is J gene, D gene, V gene, clone size, CDR3 DNA, CDR3 protein. D genes are given only for firm matches. Clone size, where shown, is once, few, many, or a class for clones that have expanded.

>TRBJ2-1|TRBD1|TRBV18|-
TGTGCCAGCTCACCCCCCCGGGACAGAGCCTACAATGAGCAGTTCTTC
CASSPPRDRAYNEQFF
>TRBJ2-7|-|TRBV6-6|once
TGTGCCAGCAGTTACCCGGGGACTGGGCTTCACTACGAGCAGTACTTC
CASSYPGTGLHYEQYF
>TRBJ1-2|-|TRBV6-5|-
TGTGCCAGCAGTTTCAGGGGAGAGGACTATGGCTACACCTTC
CASSFRGEDYGYTF
>TRBJ1-2|-|TRBV30|-
TGTGCCTGGAGTGTAAAGAGGACCGACTATGGCTACACCTTC
CAWSVKRTDYGYTF
>TRBJ1-4|-|TRBV7-9|-
TGTGCCAGCAGCTCCCTGGATTTGGGAGCAGGTAATGAAAAACTGTTTTTT
CASSSLDLGAGNEKLFF
>TRBJ2-3|TRBD2|TRBV29-1|once
TGCAGCGTTGAAGATCCCGGGAGGGCCTCAGATACGCAGTATTTT
CSVEDPGRASDTQYF
>TRBJ1-5|TRBD1|TRBV30|-
TGTGCCTGGAGTGTACGGACAGGGATTCAGCCCCAGCATTTT
CAWSVRTGIQPQHF
>TRBJ2-3|-|TRBV27|-
TGTGCCAGCAGTCCGGGTCTTACTAGCACAGATACGCAGTATTTT
CASSPGLTSTDTQYF
>TRBJ2-4|-|TRBV2|-
TGTGCCAGCAAGGGCTCAAGAAACATTCAGTACTTC
CASKGSRNIQYF
>TRBJ2-7|-|TRBV19|-
TGTGCCAGTAGTATGGGTGACGCAAGGCACCACGAGCAGTACTTC
CASSMGDARHHEQYF
>TRBJ1-5|TRBD1|TRBV5-8|-
TGTGCCAGCAGCTTGTCCCAGGGGGCTCAGCCCCAGCATTTT
CASSLSQGAQPQHF
>TRBJ1-6|-|TRBV4-1|-
TGCGCCAGCAGCCAAGACCCAGCAGGGAGTCTGGATTCACCCCTCCACTTT
CASSQDPAGSLDSPLHF
>TRBJ2-7|-|TRBV7-8|-
TGTGCCAGCAGCTTAACCCCGTCCCGTAGCTCCTACGAGCAGTACTTC
CASSLTPSRSSYEQYF
>TRBJ1-1|-|TRBV12-5|-
TGTGCTAGTGGTTTGGGGGACCCGATGAACACTGAAGCTTTCTTT
CASGLGDPMNTEAFF
>TRBJ2-3|-|TRBV28|-
TGTGCCAGCAGTTTGGAGGGCACAGATACGCAGTATTTT
CASSLEGTDTQYF
>TRBJ1-1|-|TRBV19|once
TGTGCCAGTAGGCTGAGTGAAGCCGCTGAAGCTTTCTTT
CASRLSEAAEAFF
>TRBJ1-1|TRBD1|TRBV4-2|-
TGTGCCAGCAGCCATTCCGTAAGGGGTAGACAGGGGAACACTGAAGCTTTCTTT
CASSHSVRGRQGNTEAFF
>TRBJ2-1|TRBD2|TRBV30|-
TGTGCCTGGAGTGACCCCTCCGGGACTAGCAATTACAATGAGCAGTTCTTC
CAWSDPSGTSNYNEQFF
>TRBJ2-3|TRBD2|TRBV4-1|once
TGCGCCAGCAGCCACACTAGCGGGGGGGAATATACGCAGTATTTT
CASSHTSGGEYTQYF
>TRBJ2-6|-|TRBV30|once
TGTGCCTGGGCAATGACGGGCTCTGGGGCCAACGTCCTGACTTTC
CAWAMTGSGANVLTF
>TRBJ2-7|-|TRBV6-1|once
TGTGCCAGCAGTGAAGCGCTTCGACTCCACCCCGGTTACGAGCAGTACTTC
CASSEALRLHPGYEQYF
>TRBJ2-1|TRBD2|TRBV27|-
TGTGCCAGCAGTTTAACTAGCGTCTACAATGAGCAGTTCTTC
CASSLTSVYNEQFF
>TRBJ1-2|-|TRBV6-2/TRBV6-3|-
TGTGCCAGCGGCCCGAGGGGGATTAACTATGGCTACACCTTC
CASGPRGINYGYTF
>TRBJ2-7|-|TRBV11-2|-
TGTGCCAGCAGCTTAGTAGGTCGAGGGGACGAGCAGTACTTC
CASSLVGRGDEQYF
>TRBJ2-7|-|TRBV28|-
TGTGCCAGCAGTTTTGCTAGAACCTACGAGCAGTACTTC
CASSFARTYEQYF
>TRBJ2-7|-|TRBV11-3|few
TGTGCCAGCAGCAGGGACCCCGCGGGCGAGCAGTACTTC
CASSRDPAGEQYF
>TRBJ1-3|-|TRBV7-8|-
TGTGCCAGCAGCTTAGCACGGGCCATCGAGTTTTCTGGAAACACCATATATTTT
CASSLARAIEFSGNTIYF
>TRBJ2-3|TRBD2|TRBV27|once
TGTGCCAGCAGTTTGACTAGCGGTACGCAGTATTTT
CASSLTSGTQYF
>TRBJ1-1|-|TRBV7-9|-
TGTGCCAGCAGCTTAGTTAACACTGAAGCTTTCTTT
CASSLVNTEAFF
>TRBJ1-2|TRBD1|TRBV5-1|-
TGCGCCAGCAGCGCGGGGACAGGCATAACGCTAGCTAACTATGGCTACACCTTC
CASSAGTGITLANYGYTF
>TRBJ1-5|TRBD1|TRBV28|few
TGTGCCAGCAGTTCTCTCTTTGACAGGGGGGGTCAGCCCCAGCATTTT
CASSSLFDRGGQPQHF
>TRBJ2-3|TRBD2|TRBV2|-
TGTGCCAGCAGTGATTGGCTAGCGGAGGAGAATGCAGATACGCAGTATTTT
CASSDWLAEENADTQYF
>TRBJ1-2|TRBD1|TRBV5-5|-
TGTGCCAGCAGCGGGACAGGGGCCGGCTACACCTTC
CASSGTGAGYTF
>TRBJ2-7|-|TRBV12-2|-
TGTGCAAGTCTCATTGGAAGGAACGAGCAGTACTTC
CASLIGRNEQYF
>TRBJ2-5|-|TRBV6-5|-
TGTGCCAGCAGTTACGCAGGGAGGGAGACCCAGTACTTC
CASSYAGRETQYF
>TRBJ2-1|TRBD1|TRBV7-3|-
TGTGCCAGCAGCCCTACAGGGGGCAAGTCCTACAATGAGCAGTTCTTC
CASSPTGGKSYNEQFF
>TRBJ2-3|-|TRBV15|-
TGTGCCACCAGCCCTCAGCCCGACAGCCTAACAGATACGCAGTATTTT
CATSPQPDSLTDTQYF
>TRBJ2-7|-|TRBV11-1|-
TGTGCCAGCAGCTCGGACCTCTACGAGCAGTACTTC
CASSSDLYEQYF
>TRBJ2-3|-|TRBV10-2|-
TGCGCCAGCGAGGGGCTTTTCAGCACAGATACGCAGTATTTT
CASEGLFSTDTQYF
>TRBJ1-3|-|TRBV11-2|-
TGTGCCAGCGGTCCAGCTGGAAACACCATATATTTT
CASGPAGNTIYF
>TRBJ1-1|-|TRBV5-1|-
TGCGCCAGCAGCTATGTTGGGGTGAACACTGAAGCTTTCTTT
CASSYVGVNTEAFF
>TRBJ1-5|-|TRBV6-4|-
TGTGCCAGCAGCGGACCTATTCCGACGGTTCAGCCCCAGCATTTT
CASSGPIPTVQPQHF
>TRBJ1-3|-|TRBV7-9|-
TGTGCCAGCAGGCCGCAGGGAGGAGGAAACACCATATATTTT
CASRPQGGGNTIYF
>TRBJ1-1|-|TRBV7-9|once
TGTGCCAGCAGCTTAGGTACTGAAGCTTTCTTT
CASSLGTEAFF
>TRBJ2-3|-|TRBV10-1|-
TGCGCCAGCAGGGGGGGCGGGAGAAGCACAGATACGCAGTATTTT
CASRGGGRSTDTQYF
>TRBJ2-2|-|TRBV3-1/TRBV3-2|-
TGTGCCAGCAGCTACCTGACGGAGGGAACCGGGGAGCTGTTTTTT
CASSYLTEGTGELFF
>TRBJ1-6|-|TRBV4-1|-
TGCGCCAGCAGCCAAGATGCCGGGACTAGTAATTCACCCCTCCACTTT
CASSQDAGTSNSPLHF
>TRBJ1-3|-|TRBV4-1|few
TGCGCCAGCAGCCAAGTTTGGGGCGGGTCTGGAAACACCATATATTTT
CASSQVWGGSGNTIYF
>TRBJ1-5|-|TRBV19|-
TGTGCCAGTAGGAAGAGTAGCAATCAGCCCCAGCATTTT
CASRKSSNQPQHF